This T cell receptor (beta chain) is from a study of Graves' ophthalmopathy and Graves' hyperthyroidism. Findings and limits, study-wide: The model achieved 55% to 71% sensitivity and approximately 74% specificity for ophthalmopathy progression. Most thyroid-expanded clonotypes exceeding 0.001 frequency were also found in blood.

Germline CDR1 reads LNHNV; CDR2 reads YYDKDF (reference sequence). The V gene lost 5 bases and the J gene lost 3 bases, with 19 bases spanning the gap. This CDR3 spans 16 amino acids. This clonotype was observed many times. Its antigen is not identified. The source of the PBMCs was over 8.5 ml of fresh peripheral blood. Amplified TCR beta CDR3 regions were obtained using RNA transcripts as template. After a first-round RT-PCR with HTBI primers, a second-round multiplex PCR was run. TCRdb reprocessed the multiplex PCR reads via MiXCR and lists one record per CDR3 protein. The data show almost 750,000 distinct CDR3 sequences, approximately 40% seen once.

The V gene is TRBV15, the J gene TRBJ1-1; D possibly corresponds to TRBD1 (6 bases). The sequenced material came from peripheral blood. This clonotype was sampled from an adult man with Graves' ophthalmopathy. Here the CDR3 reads CATSPAGGQRDTEAFF. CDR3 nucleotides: TGTGCCACCAGCCCAGCCGGGGGGCAAAGGGACACTGAAGCTTTCTTT.